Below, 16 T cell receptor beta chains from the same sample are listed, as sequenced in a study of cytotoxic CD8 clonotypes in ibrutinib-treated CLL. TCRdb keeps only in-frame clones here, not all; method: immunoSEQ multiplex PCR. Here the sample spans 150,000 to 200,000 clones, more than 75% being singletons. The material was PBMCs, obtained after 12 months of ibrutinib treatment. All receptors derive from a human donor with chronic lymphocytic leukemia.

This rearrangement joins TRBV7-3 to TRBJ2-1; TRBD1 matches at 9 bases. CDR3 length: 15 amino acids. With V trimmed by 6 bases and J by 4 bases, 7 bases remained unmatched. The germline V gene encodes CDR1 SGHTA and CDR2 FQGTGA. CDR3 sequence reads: CASRYGTGNYNEQFF. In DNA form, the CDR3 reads TGTGCCAGCAGGTACGGGACAGGGAATTACAATGAGCAGTTCTTC.

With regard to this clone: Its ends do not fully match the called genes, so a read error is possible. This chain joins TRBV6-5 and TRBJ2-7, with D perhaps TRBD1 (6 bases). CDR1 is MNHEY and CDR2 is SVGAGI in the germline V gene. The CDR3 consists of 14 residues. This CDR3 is CASSYQQGSFEQYF. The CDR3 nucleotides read TGTGCCAGCAGTTACCAACAGGGCTCCTTCGAGCAGTACTTC.

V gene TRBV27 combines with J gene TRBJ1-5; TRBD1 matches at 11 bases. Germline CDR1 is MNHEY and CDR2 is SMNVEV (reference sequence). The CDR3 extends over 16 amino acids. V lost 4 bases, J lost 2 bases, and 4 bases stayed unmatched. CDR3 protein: CASSSRTGGGNQPQHF. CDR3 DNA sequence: TGTGCCAGCAGTTCCCGGACAGGGGGCGGCAATCAGCCCCAGCATTTT.

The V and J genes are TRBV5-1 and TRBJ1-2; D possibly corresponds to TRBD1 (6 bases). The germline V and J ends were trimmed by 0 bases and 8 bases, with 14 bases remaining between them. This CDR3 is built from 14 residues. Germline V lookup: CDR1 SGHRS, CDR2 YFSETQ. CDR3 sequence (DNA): TGCGCCAGCAGCTTGGAAACAGGGTACGTGGGCTACACCTTC. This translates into CASSLETGYVGYTF. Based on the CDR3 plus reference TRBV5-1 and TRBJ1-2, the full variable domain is KAGVTQTPRYLIKTRGQQVTLSCSPISGHRSVSWYQQTPGQGLQFLFEYFSETQRNKGNFPGRFSGRQFSNSRSEMNVSTLELGDSALYLCASSLETGYVGYTFGSGTRLTVV.

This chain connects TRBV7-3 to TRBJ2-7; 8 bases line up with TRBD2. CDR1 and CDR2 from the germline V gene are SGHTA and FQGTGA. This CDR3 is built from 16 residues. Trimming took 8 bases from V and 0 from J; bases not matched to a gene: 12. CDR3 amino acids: CASSLTGGAPSYEQYF. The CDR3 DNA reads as TGTGCCAGCTCCCTCACGGGGGGGGCCCCCTCCTACGAGCAGTACTTC. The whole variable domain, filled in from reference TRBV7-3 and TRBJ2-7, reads GAGVSQTPSNKVTEKGKYVELRCDPISGHTALYWYRQSLGQGPEFLIYFQGTGAADDSGLPNDRFFAVRPEGSVSTLKIQRTERGDSAVYLCASSLTGGAPSYEQYFGPGTRLTVT.

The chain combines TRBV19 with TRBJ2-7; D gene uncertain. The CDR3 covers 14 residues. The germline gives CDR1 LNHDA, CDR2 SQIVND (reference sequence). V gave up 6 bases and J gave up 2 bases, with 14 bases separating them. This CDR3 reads CASSNPEATYEQYF. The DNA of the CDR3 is TGTGCCAGTAGCAACCCTGAGGCGACCTACGAGCAGTACTTC.

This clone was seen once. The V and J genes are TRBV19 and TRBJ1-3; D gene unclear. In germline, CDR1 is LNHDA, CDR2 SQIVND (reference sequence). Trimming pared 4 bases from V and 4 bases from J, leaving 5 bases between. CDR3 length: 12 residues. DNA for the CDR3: TGTGCCAGTAGTACTTACGGAAACACCATATATTTT. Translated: CASSTYGNTIYF.

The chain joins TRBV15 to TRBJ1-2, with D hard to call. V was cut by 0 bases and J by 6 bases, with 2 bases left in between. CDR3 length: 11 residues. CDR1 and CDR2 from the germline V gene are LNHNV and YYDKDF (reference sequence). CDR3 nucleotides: TGTGCCACCAGCAGAGATGATGGCTACACCTTC. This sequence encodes CATSRDDGYTF.

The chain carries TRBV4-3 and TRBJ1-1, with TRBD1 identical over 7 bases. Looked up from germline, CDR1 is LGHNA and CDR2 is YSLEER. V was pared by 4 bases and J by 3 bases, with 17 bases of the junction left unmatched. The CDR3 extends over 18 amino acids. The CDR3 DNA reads TGCGCCAGCAGCCCGAAACAGGGGAGTCTGTGGGTTTACACTGAAGCTTTCTTT. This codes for CASSPKQGSLWVYTEAFF.

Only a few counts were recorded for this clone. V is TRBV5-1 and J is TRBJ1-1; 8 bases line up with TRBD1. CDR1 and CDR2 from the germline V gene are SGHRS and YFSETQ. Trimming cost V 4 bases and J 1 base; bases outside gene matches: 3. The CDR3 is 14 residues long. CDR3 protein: CASSQQGENTEAFF. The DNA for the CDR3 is TGCGCCAGCAGCCAACAGGGGGAGAACACTGAAGCTTTCTTT.

The CDR3 sequence: CASSYSASGTGYGYTF. CDR3 nucleotides: TGTGCCAGCAGTTACTCGGCGTCCGGGACGGGCTATGGCTACACCTTC. The chain combines TRBV6-5 with TRBJ1-2, with D possibly being TRBD1 (5 bases). The germline gives CDR1 MNHEY, CDR2 SVGAGI. CDR3 length equals 16 residues. V was clipped by 0 bases and J by 4 bases, with 15 bases between them.

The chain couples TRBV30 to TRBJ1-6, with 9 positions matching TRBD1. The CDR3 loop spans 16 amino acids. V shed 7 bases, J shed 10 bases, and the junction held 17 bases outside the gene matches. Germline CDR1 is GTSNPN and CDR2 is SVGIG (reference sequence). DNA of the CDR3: TGTGCCTTAAACCGGGACAGGGTGGCCGGAGGGTCACCCCTCCACTTT. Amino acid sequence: CALNRDRVAGGSPLHF.

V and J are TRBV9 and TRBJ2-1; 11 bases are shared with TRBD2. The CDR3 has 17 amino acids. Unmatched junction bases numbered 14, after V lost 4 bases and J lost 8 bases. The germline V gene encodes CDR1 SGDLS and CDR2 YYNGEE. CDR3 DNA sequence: TGTGCCAGCAGCTCACCGACTAGCGGGAATGGTGGTGATGAGCAGTTCTTC. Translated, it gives CASSSPTSGNGGDEQFF.

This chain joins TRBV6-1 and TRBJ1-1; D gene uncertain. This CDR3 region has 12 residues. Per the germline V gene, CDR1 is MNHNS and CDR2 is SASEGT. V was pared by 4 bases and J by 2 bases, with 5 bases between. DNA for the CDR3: TGTGCCAGCAGTGCAAGTAACACTGAAGCTTTCTTT. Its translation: CASSASNTEAFF.

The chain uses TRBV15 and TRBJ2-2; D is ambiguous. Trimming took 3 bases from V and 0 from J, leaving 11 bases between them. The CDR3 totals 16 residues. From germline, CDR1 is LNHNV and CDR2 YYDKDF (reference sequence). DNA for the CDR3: TGTGCCACCAGCAGCGAACTGCAACCGAACACCGGGGAGCTGTTTTTT. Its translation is CATSSELQPNTGELFF.

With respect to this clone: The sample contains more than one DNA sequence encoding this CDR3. CDR3 sequence reads: CASSQDLLAGQETQYF. The DNA for the CDR3 is TGCGCCAGCAGCCAAGACCTTCTAGCGGGGCAAGAGACCCAGTACTTC. This rearrangement joins TRBV4-3 to TRBJ2-5; 9 bases are shared with TRBD2. The junction had 4 bases not matched to a gene; V was cut back by 0 bases and J by 2 bases. CDR3 size: 16 residues. The germline CDR1 and CDR2 sequences are LGHNA and YSLEER.